This TCR beta chain originates from a study of tumor T cells in aggressive B-cell lymphoma. Generated by immunoSEQ multiplex PCR, the TCRdb table keeps only in-frame clones and is missing some. This table has under 1,000 clones, approximately 90% appearing once. The clonotype comes from an adult with diffuse large B cell lymphoma. Material: tumor tissue.

The CDR3 reads CASSPLAGNTDTQYF. CDR3 sequence (DNA): TGTGCCAGCAGCCCACTAGCGGGTAACACAGATACGCAGTATTTT. The genes are TRBV9 and TRBJ2-3; 9 nucleotides agree with TRBD2. The trim removed 4 bases at V and 2 bases at J, leaving 5 bases unmatched. The CDR3 is 15 amino acids. Per the germline V gene, CDR1 is SGDLS and CDR2 is YYNGEE. Together with reference TRBV9 and TRBJ2-3, the CDR3 gives the full variable domain: DSGVTQTPKHLITATGQRVTLRCSPRSGDLSVYWYQQSLDQGLQFLIQYYNGEERAKGNILERFSAQQFPDLHSELNLSSLELGDSALYFCASSPLAGNTDTQYFGPGTRLTVL.